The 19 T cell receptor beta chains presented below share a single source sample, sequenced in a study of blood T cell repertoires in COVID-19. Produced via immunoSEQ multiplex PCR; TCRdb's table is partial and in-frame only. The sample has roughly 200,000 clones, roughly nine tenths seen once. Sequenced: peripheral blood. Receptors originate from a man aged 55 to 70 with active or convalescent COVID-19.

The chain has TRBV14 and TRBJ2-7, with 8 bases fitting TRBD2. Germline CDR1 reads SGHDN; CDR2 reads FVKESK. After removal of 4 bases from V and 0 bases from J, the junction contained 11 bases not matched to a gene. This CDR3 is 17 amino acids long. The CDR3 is CASSPFRGGLSSYEQYF. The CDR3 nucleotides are TGTGCCAGCAGCCCCTTTCGGGGGGGGCTGAGCTCCTACGAGCAGTACTTC.

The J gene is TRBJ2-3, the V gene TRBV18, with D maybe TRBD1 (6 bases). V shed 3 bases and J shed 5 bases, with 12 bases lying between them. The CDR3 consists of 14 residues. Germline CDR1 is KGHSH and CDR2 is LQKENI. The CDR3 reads CASSPRGLRDTQYF. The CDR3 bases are TGTGCCAGCTCACCCAGGGGTTTAAGAGATACGCAGTATTTT.

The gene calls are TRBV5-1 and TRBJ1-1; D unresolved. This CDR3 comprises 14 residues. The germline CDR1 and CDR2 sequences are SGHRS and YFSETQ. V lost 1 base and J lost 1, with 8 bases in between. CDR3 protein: CASSLYPENTEAFF. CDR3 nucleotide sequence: TGCGCCAGCAGCTTGTATCCAGAGAACACTGAAGCTTTCTTT.

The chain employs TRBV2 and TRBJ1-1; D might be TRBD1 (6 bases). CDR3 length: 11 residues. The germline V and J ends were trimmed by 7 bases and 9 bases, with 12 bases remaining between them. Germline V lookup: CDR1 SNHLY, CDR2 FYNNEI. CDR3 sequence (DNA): TGTGCCAGCACCGTACAGGGAAAAGCTTTCTTT. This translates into CASTVQGKAFF.

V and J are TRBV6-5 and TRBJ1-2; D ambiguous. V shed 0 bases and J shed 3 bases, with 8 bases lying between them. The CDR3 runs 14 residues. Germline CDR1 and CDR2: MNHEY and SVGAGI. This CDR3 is CASSYSRVDYGYTF. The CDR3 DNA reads TGTGCCAGCAGTTACTCGCGGGTCGACTATGGCTACACCTTC.

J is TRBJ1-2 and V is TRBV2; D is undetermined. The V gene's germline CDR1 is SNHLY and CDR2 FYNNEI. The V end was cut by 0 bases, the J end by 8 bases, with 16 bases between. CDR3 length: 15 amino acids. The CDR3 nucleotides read TGTGCCAGCAGTGAAGCGCTTGGGCAGGCCTGGGGCTACACCTTC. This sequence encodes CASSEALGQAWGYTF.

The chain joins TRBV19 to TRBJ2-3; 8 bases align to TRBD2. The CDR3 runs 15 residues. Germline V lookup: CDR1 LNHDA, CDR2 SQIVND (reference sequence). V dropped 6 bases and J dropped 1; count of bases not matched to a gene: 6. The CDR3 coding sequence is TGTGCCAGTAGCGATTGGCGGGGGGGCACAGATACGCAGTATTTT. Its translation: CASSDWRGGTDTQYF.

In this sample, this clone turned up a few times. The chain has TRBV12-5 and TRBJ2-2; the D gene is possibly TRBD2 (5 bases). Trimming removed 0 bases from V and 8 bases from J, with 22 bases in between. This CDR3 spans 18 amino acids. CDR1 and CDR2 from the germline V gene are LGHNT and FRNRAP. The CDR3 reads CASGLVVGPRLAAGELFF. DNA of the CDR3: TGTGCTAGTGGTTTGGTAGTAGGGCCGAGGCTAGCTGCGGGGGAGCTGTTTTTT.

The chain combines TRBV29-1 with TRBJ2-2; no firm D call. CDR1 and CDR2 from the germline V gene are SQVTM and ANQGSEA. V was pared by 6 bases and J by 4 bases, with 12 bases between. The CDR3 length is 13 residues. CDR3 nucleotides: TGCAGCGTCGAGAATAGAGGCACCGGGGAGCTGTTTTTT. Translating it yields CSVENRGTGELFF.

CDR3 loop: CASSPGTNSPLHF. The DNA of the CDR3 is TGTGCCAGCAGTCCAGGAACTAATTCACCCCTCCACTTT. This chain uses TRBV9 with TRBJ1-6; D unclear. Deletions cut 5 bases from V and 6 bases from J, with 9 bases between. The CDR3 is made up of 13 amino acids. Germline-derived CDR1 and CDR2 are SGDLS and YYNGEE.

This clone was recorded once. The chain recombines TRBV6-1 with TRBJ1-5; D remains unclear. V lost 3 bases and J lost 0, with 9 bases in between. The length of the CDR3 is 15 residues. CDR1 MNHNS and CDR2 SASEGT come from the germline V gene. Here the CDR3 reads CASSEGSYSNQPQHF. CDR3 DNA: TGTGCCAGCAGTGAGGGGAGTTATAGCAATCAGCCCCAGCATTTT.

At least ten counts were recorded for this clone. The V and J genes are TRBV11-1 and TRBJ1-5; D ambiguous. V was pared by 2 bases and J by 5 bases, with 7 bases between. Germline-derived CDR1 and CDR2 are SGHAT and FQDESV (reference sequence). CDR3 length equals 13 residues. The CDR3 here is CASSLNNDQPQHF. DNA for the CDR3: TGTGCCAGCAGCTTAAACAACGATCAGCCCCAGCATTTT.

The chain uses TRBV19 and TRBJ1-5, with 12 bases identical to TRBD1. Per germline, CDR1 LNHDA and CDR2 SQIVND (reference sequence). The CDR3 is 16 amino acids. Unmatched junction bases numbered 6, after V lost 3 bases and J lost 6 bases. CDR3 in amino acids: CASSIFGTGGSQPQHF. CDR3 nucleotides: TGTGCCAGTAGTATCTTCGGGACAGGGGGCTCTCAGCCCCAGCATTTT.

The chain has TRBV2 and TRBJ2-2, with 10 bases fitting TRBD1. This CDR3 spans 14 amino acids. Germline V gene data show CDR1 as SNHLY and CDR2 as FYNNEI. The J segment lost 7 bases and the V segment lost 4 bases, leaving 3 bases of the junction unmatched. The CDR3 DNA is TGTGCCAGCAGTGCCGGGACAGGGGTCGGGGAGCTGTTTTTT. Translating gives CASSAGTGVGELFF.

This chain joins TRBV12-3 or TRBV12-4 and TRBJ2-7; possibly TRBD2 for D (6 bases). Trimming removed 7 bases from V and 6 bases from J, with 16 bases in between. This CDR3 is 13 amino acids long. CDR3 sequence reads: CASTRAGPGEQYF. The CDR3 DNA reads TGTGCCAGCACCCGAGCGGGCCCCGGCGAGCAGTACTTC.

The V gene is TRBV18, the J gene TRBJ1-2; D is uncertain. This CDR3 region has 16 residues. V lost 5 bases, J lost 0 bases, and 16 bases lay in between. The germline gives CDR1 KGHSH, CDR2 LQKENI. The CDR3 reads CASSFSVTRANYGYTF. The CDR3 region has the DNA TGTGCCAGCTCATTCAGCGTCACACGAGCTAACTATGGCTACACCTTC.

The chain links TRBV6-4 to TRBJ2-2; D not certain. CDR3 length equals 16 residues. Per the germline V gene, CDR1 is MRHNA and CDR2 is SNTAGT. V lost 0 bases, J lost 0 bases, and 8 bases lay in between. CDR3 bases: TGTGCCAGCAGTGACTCGTGGCAATCGAACACCGGGGAGCTGTTTTTT. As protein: CASSDSWQSNTGELFF.

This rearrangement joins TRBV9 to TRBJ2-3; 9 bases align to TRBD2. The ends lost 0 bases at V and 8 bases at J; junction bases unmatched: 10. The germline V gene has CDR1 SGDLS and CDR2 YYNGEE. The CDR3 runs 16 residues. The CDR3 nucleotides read TGTGCCAGCAGCGTAGTCCCGCGAGCGGGGGGCGGTACGCAGTATTTT. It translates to CASSVVPRAGGGTQYF.

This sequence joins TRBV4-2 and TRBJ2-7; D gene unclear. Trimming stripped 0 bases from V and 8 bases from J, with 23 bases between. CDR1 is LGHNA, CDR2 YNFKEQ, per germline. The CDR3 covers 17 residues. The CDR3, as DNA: TGTGCCAGCAGCCAAGATCTCCCCCCCGGAGCGAGGCTCAAGCAGTACTTC. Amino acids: CASSQDLPPGARLKQYF.